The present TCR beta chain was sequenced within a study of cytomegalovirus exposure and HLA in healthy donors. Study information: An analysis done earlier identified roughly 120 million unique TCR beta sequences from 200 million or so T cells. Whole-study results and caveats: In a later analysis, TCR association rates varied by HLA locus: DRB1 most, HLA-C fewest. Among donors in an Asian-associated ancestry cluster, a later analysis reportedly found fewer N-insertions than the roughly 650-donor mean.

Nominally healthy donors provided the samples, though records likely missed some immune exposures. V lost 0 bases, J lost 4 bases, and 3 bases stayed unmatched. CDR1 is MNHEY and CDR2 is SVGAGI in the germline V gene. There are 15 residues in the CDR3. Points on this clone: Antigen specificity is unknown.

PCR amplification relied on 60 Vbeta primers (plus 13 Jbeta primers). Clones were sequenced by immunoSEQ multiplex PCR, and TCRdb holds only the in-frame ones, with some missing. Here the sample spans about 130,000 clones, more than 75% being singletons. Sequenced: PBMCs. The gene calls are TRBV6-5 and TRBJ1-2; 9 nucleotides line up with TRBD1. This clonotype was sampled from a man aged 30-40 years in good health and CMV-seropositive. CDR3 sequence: CASSYSGQGIYGYTF. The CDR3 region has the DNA TGTGCCAGCAGTTACTCCGGACAGGGGATCTATGGCTACACCTTC.